What follows is one T cell receptor beta chain and its context. Its antigen is unidentified. The entry originates in a study of shared clonotypes between healthy human individuals. Study-wide results and caveats: Sampling covered blood only; tissue repertoires likely differ.

The V gene's germline CDR1 is SGHAT and CDR2 FQNNGV. CDR3 length: 16 residues. The V segment lost 3 bases and the J segment 3 bases; nucleotides outside the gene matches: 8. Method: immunoSEQ multiplex PCR; TCRdb's copy keeps in-frame clones and lacks some. The repertoire includes about 2 million clones, roughly 96% of them detected once, and roughly 0.13% sits in the top ten. V usage is TRBV11-2 and J usage is TRBJ2-1; TRBD2 matches at 7 bases. The sequence derives from a young man in good health. Source material: naive CD4+ T cells sorted from blood. As to subset: CD45RA+ positively selected. DNA of the CDR3: TGTGCCAGCAGCTTGGGCTCGAGCGGGGTCTACAATGAGCAGTTCTTC. Translating it yields CASSLGSSGVYNEQFF.